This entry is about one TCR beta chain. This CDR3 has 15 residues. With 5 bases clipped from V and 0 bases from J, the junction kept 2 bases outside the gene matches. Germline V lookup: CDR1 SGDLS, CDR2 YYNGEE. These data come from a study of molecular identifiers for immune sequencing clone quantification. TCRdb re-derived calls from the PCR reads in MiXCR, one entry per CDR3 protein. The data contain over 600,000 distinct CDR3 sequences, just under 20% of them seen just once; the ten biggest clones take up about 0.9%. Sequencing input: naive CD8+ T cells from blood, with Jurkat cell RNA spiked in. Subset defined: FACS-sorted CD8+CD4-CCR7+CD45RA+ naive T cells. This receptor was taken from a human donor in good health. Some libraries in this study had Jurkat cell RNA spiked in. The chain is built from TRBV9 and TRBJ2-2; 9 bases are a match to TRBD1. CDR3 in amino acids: CASSTGGANTGELFF. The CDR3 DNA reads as TGTGCCAGCAGTACAGGGGGCGCGAACACCGGGGAGCTGTTTTTT. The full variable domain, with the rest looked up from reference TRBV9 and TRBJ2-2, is DSGVTQTPKHLITATGQRVTLRCSPRSGDLSVYWYQQSLDQGLQFLIQYYNGEERAKGNILERFSAQQFPDLHSELNLSSLELGDSALYFCASSTGGANTGELFFGEGSRLTVL.